This T cell receptor beta chain was identified during a study of blood T cell repertoires in COVID-19. Unmatched junction bases numbered 17, after V lost 0 bases and J lost 2 bases. The CDR3 has 20 amino acids. From germline, CDR1 is ENHRY and CDR2 SYGVKD. Data came from immunoSEQ multiplex PCR; TCRdb stores just in-frame clones and leaves some out. The repertoire consists of 250,000 to 350,000 clones, with around 87% occurring once and the leading ten covering under 5.5%. The receptor was derived from a woman in her 30s who had recovered from COVID-19. The sample comprised PBMCs or T cells enriched from blood (not recorded which). This rearrangement joins TRBV10-3 to TRBJ1-2; 8 positions match TRBD1. The CDR3, as DNA: TGTGCCATCAGTGAGTCGGGTGTGGAGGGGACAGGCTCCCTCAACTATGGCTACACCTTC. Protein: CAISESGVEGTGSLNYGYTF.